This T cell receptor beta chain stems from a study of post-analysis software for immune sequencing data. Findings and limits, study-wide: By F measure, samples from a shared preparation batch strongly co-clustered. TRBV5-6, TRBV5-1 and TRBV20-1 were among five TRBV segments more frequent in patients than controls. In multiple sclerosis, normalized Chao1 diversity was significantly below that of controls.

The CDR3 extends over 14 amino acids. Trimming left V 4 bases short and J 4 bases short, with 15 bases between. Germline assignment: CDR1 SGHRS and CDR2 YFSETQ. Unique molecular identifiers tagged the TCR beta cDNA libraries. The source material, about 0.85 to 11 million T cells, gave rise to about 520,000 cDNA molecules. TCRdb re-analysed the PCR reads in MiXCR, keeping a single row per CDR3 protein. The data contain 380,000 or so distinct CDR3 sequences, less than 35% of them singletons. Worth noting for this clonotype: Its specificity is not known.

The sample taken for sequencing was blood. The sequence derives from a girl aged 5 to 17 with multiple sclerosis. The chain has TRBV5-1 and TRBJ2-7; perhaps TRBD1 as D (5 bases). CDR3 bases: TGCGCCAGCAGCGCCTCTCCAAAGGGGTACGAGCAGTACTTC. Residues: CASSASPKGYEQYF.